Below, one T cell receptor (beta chain) is given with its context. Its target is unknown. Clinical symptoms, serum thyroxine, TRAb, thyroid ultrasound and orbital computed tomography informed diagnoses. These data are taken from a study of T cells in Graves' hyperthyroidism and ophthalmopathy. Regarding the study as a whole: Also found in blood were most expanded thyroid clonotypes above 0.001.

Researchers took RNA transcripts and amplified the TCR beta CDR3 regions from them. HTBI primers were the set used in a first-round RT-PCR of the TCR CDR3. TCRdb ran MiXCR on the multiplex PCR reads and lists one entry per CDR3 protein. The table includes 500,000 to 800,000 distinct CDR3 sequences, less than 45% detected once. The receptor was isolated from an adult man with Graves' disease, either hyperthyroidism or ophthalmopathy (not recorded which). Sequences were obtained from peripheral blood or thyroid tissue (not recorded which).

The CDR3 here is CASGPGQASNSPLHF. In nucleotides, the CDR3 is TGTGCCAGCGGCCCCGGACAGGCCAGCAATTCACCCCTCCACTTT. The rearrangement joins TRBV7-8 to TRBJ1-6, with 7 bases fitting TRBD1. The germline V gene encodes CDR1 SGHVS and CDR2 FQNEAQ. The CDR3 loop spans 15 amino acids. V shed 8 bases, J shed 7 bases, and the junction held 11 bases outside the gene matches.